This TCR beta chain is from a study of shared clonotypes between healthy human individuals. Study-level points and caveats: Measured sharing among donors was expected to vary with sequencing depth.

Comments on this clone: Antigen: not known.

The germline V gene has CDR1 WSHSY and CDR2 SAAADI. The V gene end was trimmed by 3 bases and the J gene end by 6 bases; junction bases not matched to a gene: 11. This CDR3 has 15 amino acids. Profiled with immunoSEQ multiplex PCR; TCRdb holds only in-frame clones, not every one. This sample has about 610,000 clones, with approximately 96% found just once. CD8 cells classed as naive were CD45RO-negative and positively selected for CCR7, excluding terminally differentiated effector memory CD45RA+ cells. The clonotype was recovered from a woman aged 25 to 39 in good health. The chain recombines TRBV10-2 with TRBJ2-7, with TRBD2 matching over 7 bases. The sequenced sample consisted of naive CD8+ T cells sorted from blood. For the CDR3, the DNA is TGCGCCAGCAGTGAAGACCCAGCGGGATACGTCGAGCAGTACTTC. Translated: CASSEDPAGYVEQYF.